The 8 T cell receptor beta chains below were found in one sample sequenced in a study of identical twins. TCRdb processed the 5' RACE reads anew with MiXCR; each CDR3 protein has one entry. The sample carries about 900,000 distinct CDR3 sequences, about 12% recorded once. These data also featured in a second study, about yellow fever vaccine responses in identical twins.

Sequencing was carried out using PBMCs. Receptors originate from a woman under 30 in good health.

In its sample, this clonotype was seen a few times. CDR3 residues: CSASLGLADQETQYF. In nucleotides, the CDR3 is TGCAGTGCTAGCTTGGGACTAGCGGACCAAGAGACCCAGTACTTC. The V call is TRBV20-1, the J call TRBJ2-5, with 11 bases lining up with TRBD2. CDR3 size: 15 residues. V lost 3 bases to trimming and J lost 0 bases; unmatched junction nucleotides: 3. CDR1 is DFQATT and CDR2 is SNEGSKA in the germline V gene (reference sequence).

The chain joins TRBV12-3 or TRBV12-4 to TRBJ2-3; D is perhaps TRBD2 (6 bases). V lost 11 bases to trimming and J lost 4 bases, with 31 bases between them. CDR3 length equals 18 residues. CDR3 sequence: CAFCLLISSVPRADTQYF. Here the CDR3 DNA reads TGTGCCTTCTGTTTACTCATCTCTAGCGTACCGAGGGCAGATACGCAGTATTTT.

This clonotype was detected a few times. The V call is TRBV10-3, the J call TRBJ2-5; D ambiguous. The CDR3 sequence is 15 residues long. The germline CDR1 and CDR2 sequences are ENHRY and SYGVKD. V was trimmed by 2 bases and J by 1 base, leaving 11 bases between them. CDR3 nucleotides: TGTGCCATCAGTGAGCAGACCGTTACCCAAGAGACCCAGTACTTC. Translation gives CAISEQTVTQETQYF.

This clonotype was observed many times. This sequence joins TRBV28 and TRBJ2-5; 7 bases agree with TRBD1. This CDR3 spans 17 amino acids. V was pared by 6 bases and J by 5 bases, with 18 bases of the junction left unmatched. Germline assignment: CDR1 MDHEN and CDR2 SYDVKM. DNA for the CDR3: TGTGCCAGCAGGGTACGACAGGGCGTTGAGGTGTGGGAGACCCAGTACTTC. This gives the protein CASRVRQGVEVWETQYF. Full variable domain (missing parts from reference TRBV28 and TRBJ2-5): DVKVTQSSRYLVKRTGEKVFLECVQDMDHENMFWYRQDPGLGLRLIYFSYDVKMKEKGDIPEGYSVSREKKERFSLILESASTNQTSMYLCASRVRQGVEVWETQYFGPGTRLLVL.

This clonotype was recorded many times. The chain combines TRBV5-5 with TRBJ2-3, with a tentative D call TRBD2 (5 bases). The V gene lost 4 bases and the J gene lost 6 bases, with 12 bases spanning the gap. There are 13 residues in the CDR3. The germline gives CDR1 SGHKS, CDR2 YYEKEE (reference sequence). CDR3 amino acids: CASSQAGWDTQYF. Here the CDR3 DNA reads TGTGCCAGCAGCCAGGCGGGTTGGGATACGCAGTATTTT.

The chain is built from TRBV24-1 and TRBJ2-1, with TRBD1 identical over 10 bases. Trimming cost V 4 bases and J 6 bases; bases outside gene matches: 5. CDR1 is KGHDR, CDR2 SFDVKD, per germline. The length of the CDR3 is 15 residues. The CDR3 sequence is CATSERTGGLNEQFF. CDR3 sequence (DNA): TGTGCCACCAGTGAACGGACAGGGGGGCTCAATGAGCAGTTCTTC.

This clonotype was found a few times. This chain uses TRBV25-1 with TRBJ1-6; the D is unclear. V lost 1 base, J lost 7 bases, and 11 bases lay in between. Germline V gives CDR1 MGHDK, CDR2 SYGVNS. This CDR3 is built from 15 residues. CDR3 DNA sequence: TGTGCCAGCAGTGAATCAGCCAGCTTGAATTCACCCCTCCACTTT. Protein product: CASSESASLNSPLHF.

The chain couples TRBV24-1 to TRBJ2-2; no reliable D call. This CDR3 comprises 14 residues. Trimming stripped 6 bases from V and 0 bases from J, with 7 bases between. Germline V gives CDR1 KGHDR, CDR2 SFDVKD. DNA for the CDR3: TGTGCCACCAGTAGTACAGCGAACACCGGGGAGCTGTTTTTT. Residues: CATSSTANTGELFF.